Listed below are T cell receptor beta chains from one sample, sequenced in a study of T cells in Graves' hyperthyroidism and ophthalmopathy. TCRdb reprocessed the multiplex PCR reads via MiXCR and lists one record per CDR3 protein. The data show more than 300,000 distinct CDR3 sequences, approximately 14% seen once. The specimen sequenced was blood. These TCRs come from a young woman with Graves' hyperthyroidism. The CDR3 runs from the conserved cysteine through the conserved F or W. The D gene is left open where the match is weak. Size values are once, few and many counts, or a class for expanded clones, and some rows have none.

clone size: -; D gene: TRBD1; V gene: TRBV25-1; J gene: TRBJ2-7; CDR3 DNA: TGTGCCAGCAGCGGGACAGACCATTACGAGCAGTACTTC; CDR3 protein: CASSGTDHYEQYF
clone size: -; D gene: TRBD1; V gene: TRBV3-1; J gene: TRBJ2-1; CDR3 DNA: TGTACCAGCAGCCAAGTCCCTCGCGGGACAGGGAAGTTCTTC; CDR3 protein: CTSSQVPRGTGKFF
clone size: -; D gene: -; V gene: TRBV13; J gene: TRBJ2-7; CDR3 DNA: TGTGCCAGCAGTAAGGAAACTTACGAGCAGTACTTC; CDR3 protein: CASSKETYEQYF
clone size: many; D gene: TRBD1; V gene: TRBV7-2; J gene: TRBJ1-1; CDR3 DNA: TGTGCCAGCAGCTCACCTACGGGACAGATAAAAGCTTTCTTT; CDR3 protein: CASSSPTGQIKAFF
clone size: many; D gene: -; V gene: TRBV30; J gene: TRBJ2-5; CDR3 DNA: TGTGCCTGGAGTCCCCTTAGGGAGACCCAGTACTTC; CDR3 protein: CAWSPLRETQYF
clone size: -; D gene: -; V gene: TRBV20-1; J gene: TRBJ2-7; CDR3 DNA: TGCAGTTCCCAGTCCACAGGGACCGAGCAGTACTTC; CDR3 protein: CSSQSTGTEQYF
clone size: many; D gene: TRBD1; V gene: TRBV28; J gene: TRBJ1-1; CDR3 DNA: TGTGCCAGCAGTTATCGTGGACAGGGTGGGGCTGAAGCTTTCTTT; CDR3 protein: CASSYRGQGGAEAFF
clone size: many; D gene: -; V gene: TRBV11-2; J gene: TRBJ2-2; CDR3 DNA: TGTGCCAGCAGCTTCGGCGGAAGCGGGGAGCTGTTTTTT; CDR3 protein: CASSFGGSGELFF
clone size: -; D gene: -; V gene: TRBV7-2; J gene: TRBJ2-1; CDR3 DNA: TGTGCCAGCAGCTTCTCCACCAACAATGAGCAGTTCTTC; CDR3 protein: CASSFSTNNEQFF
clone size: many; D gene: TRBD2; V gene: TRBV6-1; J gene: TRBJ2-5; CDR3 DNA: TGTGCCAGCTGCCGGACTAGCGCTGAAGAGACCCAGTACTTC; CDR3 protein: CASCRTSAEETQYF
clone size: many; D gene: -; V gene: TRBV6-5; J gene: TRBJ1-2; CDR3 DNA: TGTGCCAGCAGTTACTCGTTGGTGGGGGGGACGGATTATGGCTACACCTTC; CDR3 protein: CASSYSLVGGTDYGYTF
clone size: -; D gene: -; V gene: TRBV6-1; J gene: TRBJ2-4; CDR3 DNA: TGTGCCACAGGACCCCCCCCGGGCGCCAAAAACATTCAGTACTTC; CDR3 protein: CATGPPPGAKNIQYF
clone size: few; D gene: -; V gene: TRBV20-1; J gene: TRBJ1-6; CDR3 DNA: TGCAGTGCTAGAACTCCGGGACTCCTCAGCTCCTATAATTCACCCCTCCACTTT; CDR3 protein: CSARTPGLLSSYNSPLHF
clone size: many; D gene: -; V gene: TRBV28; J gene: TRBJ1-2; CDR3 DNA: TGCGCCTCCCAGCGTACTAGAGGTGGTGCGTATGGCTACACCTTC; CDR3 protein: CASQRTRGGAYGYTF
clone size: many; D gene: TRBD2; V gene: TRBV28; J gene: TRBJ2-7; CDR3 DNA: TGTGCCAGCAGTTTCGGGGACTACTCCTACGAGCAGTACTTC; CDR3 protein: CASSFGDYSYEQYF
clone size: -; D gene: TRBD2; V gene: TRBV7-9; J gene: TRBJ2-7; CDR3 DNA: TGTGCCAGCAGCCCCATTAGCGGGAGGGCCCCCTACGAGCAGTACTTC; CDR3 protein: CASSPISGRAPYEQYF
clone size: once; D gene: TRBD2; V gene: TRBV10-3; J gene: TRBJ2-3; CDR3 DNA: TGTGCCATCAGTGAGTCGAGCGGGAGGGTGACAGATACGCAGTATTTT; CDR3 protein: CAISESSGRVTDTQYF
clone size: few; D gene: TRBD1; V gene: TRBV20-1; J gene: TRBJ1-1; CDR3 DNA: TGCAGCGGGGGGGGACAGGGGGCGAGGGAAGCTTTCTTT; CDR3 protein: CSGGGQGAREAFF
clone size: many; D gene: -; V gene: TRBV28; J gene: TRBJ2-5; CDR3 DNA: TGTGCCAGCAGTCCGGACAGCCTGTACGTAGAGACCCAGTACTTC; CDR3 protein: CASSPDSLYVETQYF
clone size: -; D gene: TRBD2; V gene: TRBV7-9; J gene: TRBJ2-5; CDR3 DNA: TGTGCCAGCAGCTACCTAGCGGGAGGAATCTGGACCCAGTACTTC; CDR3 protein: CASSYLAGGIWTQYF
clone size: many; D gene: -; V gene: TRBV19; J gene: TRBJ1-1; CDR3 DNA: TGTGCCAGTAGCCCTGCGGGGGAGGCTGAAGCTTTCTTT; CDR3 protein: CASSPAGEAEAFF
clone size: many; D gene: -; V gene: TRBV11-2; J gene: TRBJ2-2; CDR3 DNA: TGTGCCAGCAGCCCTAGCGAGAACACCGGGGAGCTGTTTTTT; CDR3 protein: CASSPSENTGELFF
clone size: few; D gene: -; V gene: TRBV30; J gene: TRBJ1-1; CDR3 DNA: TGTGCCTGGAGCGTCGGCGAGAACACTGAAGCTTTCTTT; CDR3 protein: CAWSVGENTEAFF
clone size: -; D gene: TRBD2; V gene: TRBV28; J gene: TRBJ2-3; CDR3 DNA: TGTGCCAGCAGTTTAAGACTAGCGAAACGGGATACGCAGTATTTT; CDR3 protein: CASSLRLAKRDTQYF
clone size: many; D gene: -; V gene: TRBV28; J gene: TRBJ1-5; CDR3 DNA: TGTGCCAGCAGTTTAAACGATAACGGCAATCAGCCCCAGCATTTT; CDR3 protein: CASSLNDNGNQPQHF
clone size: -; D gene: -; V gene: TRBV4-1; J gene: TRBJ1-2; CDR3 DNA: TGCGCCAGCAGCCAATCCCGGATATATGGCTACACCTTC; CDR3 protein: CASSQSRIYGYTF
clone size: -; D gene: -; V gene: TRBV7-3; J gene: TRBJ1-1; CDR3 DNA: TGTGCCAGCAGCTTAAAAACGGGTACTGAAGCTTTCTTT; CDR3 protein: CASSLKTGTEAFF
clone size: many; D gene: -; V gene: TRBV24-1; J gene: TRBJ2-7; CDR3 DNA: TGTGCCACCAGCGGGCGCGGGGCCGGGGACGAGCAGTACTTC; CDR3 protein: CATSGRGAGDEQYF
clone size: -; D gene: -; V gene: TRBV27; J gene: TRBJ1-5; CDR3 DNA: TGTGCCAGCAGACAAACGTACAATCAGCCCCAGCATTTT; CDR3 protein: CASRQTYNQPQHF
clone size: -; D gene: -; V gene: TRBV5-5; J gene: TRBJ2-5; CDR3 DNA: TGTGCCAGCAGTTCAGGAGACAATAGAGGGGAGACCCAGTACTTC; CDR3 protein: CASSSGDNRGETQYF
clone size: many; D gene: -; V gene: TRBV10-3; J gene: TRBJ2-2; CDR3 DNA: TGTGCCATCAGTGAGTCTGAGCGCGGGGAGCTGTTTTTT; CDR3 protein: CAISESERGELFF
clone size: many; D gene: TRBD1; V gene: TRBV6-2/TRBV6-3; J gene: TRBJ1-2; CDR3 DNA: TGTGCCAGCAGTCCTCCGGGACAGGCGGGCGGCTACACCTTC; CDR3 protein: CASSPPGQAGGYTF
clone size: many; D gene: TRBD2; V gene: TRBV7-3; J gene: TRBJ2-1; CDR3 DNA: TGTGCCAGCAGCTTGGGACTAGCGGGAGCTGAGAAGTTCTTC; CDR3 protein: CASSLGLAGAEKFF
clone size: few; D gene: TRBD1; V gene: TRBV19; J gene: TRBJ1-5; CDR3 DNA: TGTGCCAGTAGTATTGAAGGGACAGGTTTATTCTCTCAGCCCCAGCATTTT; CDR3 protein: CASSIEGTGLFSQPQHF
clone size: many; D gene: -; V gene: TRBV20-1; J gene: TRBJ1-2; CDR3 DNA: TGCAGTGCTAGAGATCCCCCTGGCTACACCTTC; CDR3 protein: CSARDPPGYTF
clone size: many; D gene: -; V gene: TRBV2; J gene: TRBJ1-6; CDR3 DNA: TGTGCCAGCAGTGATCGGGCAGCGAGTTCACCCCTCCACTTT; CDR3 protein: CASSDRAASSPLHF
clone size: many; D gene: TRBD2; V gene: TRBV7-9; J gene: TRBJ2-3; CDR3 DNA: TGTGCCAGCAGCTCGGGACTAGCGGGAGATACGCAGTATTTT; CDR3 protein: CASSSGLAGDTQYF
clone size: many; D gene: -; V gene: TRBV5-4; J gene: TRBJ1-2; CDR3 DNA: TGTGCCAGCAGCTCCGGCCGGACAGCTAACTATGGCTACACCTTC; CDR3 protein: CASSSGRTANYGYTF
clone size: -; D gene: TRBD2; V gene: TRBV30; J gene: TRBJ2-7; CDR3 DNA: TGTGCCTGGACAACAGGGGACCCTAGCGGGAGCCCCCACGAGCAGTACTTC; CDR3 protein: CAWTTGDPSGSPHEQYF
clone size: many; D gene: TRBD2; V gene: TRBV6-1; J gene: TRBJ2-1; CDR3 DNA: TGTGCCAGCAGCGCCGGGACTAACTCCTACAATGAGCAGTTCTTC; CDR3 protein: CASSAGTNSYNEQFF
clone size: -; D gene: TRBD1; V gene: TRBV10-3; J gene: TRBJ1-5; CDR3 DNA: TGTGCCACCCAGGGGGCAGGCGCACCACAGCCCCAGCATTTT; CDR3 protein: CATQGAGAPQPQHF
clone size: many; D gene: -; V gene: TRBV28; J gene: TRBJ2-1; CDR3 DNA: TGTGCCAGCAGTTTATGCTTCGCGTGCGCCTACAATGAGCAGTTCTTC; CDR3 protein: CASSLCFACAYNEQFF
clone size: -; D gene: TRBD2; V gene: TRBV28; J gene: TRBJ2-7; CDR3 DNA: TGTGCCAGCAGTTACGGGACTAGCCTGTCCTACGAGCAGTACTTC; CDR3 protein: CASSYGTSLSYEQYF
clone size: few; D gene: -; V gene: TRBV28; J gene: TRBJ2-6; CDR3 DNA: TGTGCCACCCTTCCCCCGGCAGGGACCTCTGGGGCCAACGTCCTGACTTTC; CDR3 protein: CATLPPAGTSGANVLTF
clone size: -; D gene: -; V gene: TRBV12-3/TRBV12-4; J gene: TRBJ2-1; CDR3 DNA: TGTGCCAGCAGTCCCCCGGGTTACAATGAGCAGTTCTTC; CDR3 protein: CASSPPGYNEQFF
clone size: many; D gene: -; V gene: TRBV9; J gene: TRBJ1-4; CDR3 DNA: TGTGCCAGCAGCGTAGCAGCAGGAGAAAAACTGTTTTTT; CDR3 protein: CASSVAAGEKLFF
clone size: many; D gene: -; V gene: TRBV7-6; J gene: TRBJ2-3; CDR3 DNA: TGTGCCAGCAGCTTAGAATACACAGATACGCAGTATTTT; CDR3 protein: CASSLEYTDTQYF
clone size: many; D gene: TRBD2; V gene: TRBV12-3/TRBV12-4; J gene: TRBJ2-3; CDR3 DNA: TGTGCCAGCAGCCCCTGGACTAGCGGGAGTGGAAGGTTGGGCACAGATACGCAGTATTTT; CDR3 protein: CASSPWTSGSGRLGTDTQYF
clone size: many; D gene: -; V gene: TRBV24-1; J gene: TRBJ2-6; CDR3 DNA: TGTGCCACCAAACCCGGGGCGCGCTCTGGGGCCAACGTCCTGACTTTC; CDR3 protein: CATKPGARSGANVLTF
clone size: few; D gene: -; V gene: TRBV6-5; J gene: TRBJ1-2; CDR3 DNA: TGTGCCAGCAGTTACAGCCCTAACTATGGCTACACCTTC; CDR3 protein: CASSYSPNYGYTF